This is a list of T cell receptor beta chains from one sample in a study of cytomegalovirus exposure and HLA in healthy donors. Clones were read by immunoSEQ multiplex PCR, and TCRdb kept only the in-frame ones, dropping some. The profile shows fewer than 90,000 clones, roughly 80% of them singletons. Input material: PBMCs. The receptors here all came from a man aged 25 to 45 in good health and CMV-seropositive. The CDR3 runs from the conserved cysteine through the conserved F or W. Each record gives: V gene, D gene, clone size, J gene, CDR3 protein, CDR3 DNA. D genes are given only for firm matches. Not every row has a clone size; where given, it reads once, few, many or a size class.

V gene: TRBV4-1; D gene: .; clone size: .; J gene: TRBJ2-1; CDR3 protein: CASSQSGGYNEQFF; CDR3 DNA: TGCGCCAGCAGCCAATCCGGGGGTTACAATGAGCAGTTCTTC
V gene: TRBV10-3; D gene: .; clone size: .; J gene: TRBJ1-1; CDR3 protein: CAISQGRTEAFF; CDR3 DNA: TGTGCCATCTCACAGGGACGCACTGAAGCTTTCTTT
V gene: TRBV4-1; D gene: TRBD2; clone size: .; J gene: TRBJ2-7; CDR3 protein: CASSQDAGGSYEQYF; CDR3 DNA: TGCGCCAGCAGCCAAGATGCGGGGGGTTCCTACGAGCAGTACTTC
V gene: TRBV4-2; D gene: TRBD1; clone size: once; J gene: TRBJ1-5; CDR3 protein: CASSQTGQGYDQPQHF; CDR3 DNA: TGTGCCAGCAGCCAAACCGGACAGGGGTATGATCAGCCCCAGCATTTT
V gene: TRBV2; D gene: TRBD1; clone size: .; J gene: TRBJ1-5; CDR3 protein: CASSDPGGEDQPQHF; CDR3 DNA: TGTGCCAGCAGTGACCCAGGGGGCGAGGATCAGCCCCAGCATTTT
V gene: TRBV2; D gene: .; clone size: .; J gene: TRBJ1-3; CDR3 protein: CASSESGVGNTIYF; CDR3 DNA: TGTGCCAGCAGTGAGTCGGGTGTTGGAAACACCATATATTTT
V gene: TRBV7-2; D gene: TRBD2; clone size: .; J gene: TRBJ2-2; CDR3 protein: CASSPIAGATTGELFF; CDR3 DNA: TGTGCCAGCAGCCCAATAGCGGGGGCGACTACCGGGGAGCTGTTTTTT
V gene: TRBV6-6; D gene: TRBD2; clone size: .; J gene: TRBJ2-7; CDR3 protein: CASSYVLAASYEQYF; CDR3 DNA: TGTGCCAGCAGTTACGTCCTAGCGGCCTCCTACGAGCAGTACTTC
V gene: TRBV5-1; D gene: TRBD2; clone size: .; J gene: TRBJ2-5; CDR3 protein: CASKPGLAGETQYF; CDR3 DNA: TGCGCCAGCAAGCCGGGACTAGCTGGGGAGACCCAGTACTTC
V gene: TRBV30; D gene: TRBD1; clone size: .; J gene: TRBJ1-5; CDR3 protein: CAWSATDRGLRNQPQHF; CDR3 DNA: TGTGCCTGGAGTGCCACGGACAGGGGGCTGCGCAATCAGCCCCAGCATTTT
V gene: TRBV7-6; D gene: TRBD2; clone size: .; J gene: TRBJ2-2; CDR3 protein: CASSPRSAGPGNTGELFF; CDR3 DNA: TGTGCCAGCAGCCCACGGTCAGCGGGGCCAGGGAACACCGGGGAGCTGTTTTTT
V gene: TRBV5-8; D gene: TRBD2; clone size: .; J gene: TRBJ2-3; CDR3 protein: CASSKGTSGVGDTQYF; CDR3 DNA: TGTGCCAGCAGCAAAGGGACTAGCGGGGTTGGAGATACGCAGTATTTT
V gene: TRBV4-2; D gene: TRBD2; clone size: .; J gene: TRBJ2-1; CDR3 protein: CASSRRTSGGVDEQFF; CDR3 DNA: TGTGCCAGCAGCCGTCGGACTAGCGGGGGGGTGGATGAGCAGTTCTTC
V gene: TRBV28; D gene: TRBD1; clone size: .; J gene: TRBJ1-1; CDR3 protein: CASSTAGGVTEAFF; CDR3 DNA: TGTGCCAGCAGCACAGCAGGGGGCGTAACTGAAGCTTTCTTT
V gene: TRBV2; D gene: .; clone size: .; J gene: TRBJ2-6; CDR3 protein: CASSDSGANVLTF; CDR3 DNA: TGTGCCAGTTCAGACTCTGGGGCCAACGTCCTGACTTTC
V gene: TRBV12-5; D gene: .; clone size: .; J gene: TRBJ2-4; CDR3 protein: CASALDSKNIQYF; CDR3 DNA: TGTGCTAGTGCCCTGGACTCCAAAAACATTCAGTACTTC
V gene: TRBV9; D gene: .; clone size: .; J gene: TRBJ2-7; CDR3 protein: CASSVGGNPAVGGQYF; CDR3 DNA: TGTGCCAGCAGCGTAGGAGGGAATCCGGCCGTGGGTGGGCAGTACTTC
V gene: TRBV5-1; D gene: TRBD2; clone size: .; J gene: TRBJ2-3; CDR3 protein: CASSFGGAGSTDTQYF; CDR3 DNA: TGCGCCAGCAGCTTCGGGGGGGCAGGGAGCACAGATACGCAGTATTTT
V gene: TRBV27; D gene: .; clone size: .; J gene: TRBJ1-2; CDR3 protein: CASSYGRGAGGYTF; CDR3 DNA: TGTGCCAGCAGTTACGGACGGGGGGCGGGTGGCTACACCTTC
V gene: TRBV7-3; D gene: TRBD2; clone size: few; J gene: TRBJ2-3; CDR3 protein: CASSLQIRRGGTTDTQYF; CDR3 DNA: TGTGCCAGCAGCCTCCAAATTCGGCGGGGGGGCACCACAGATACGCAGTATTTT
V gene: TRBV6-5; D gene: TRBD1; clone size: .; J gene: TRBJ1-4; CDR3 protein: CASSYGQGTTNEKLFF; CDR3 DNA: TGTGCCAGCAGTTACGGACAGGGGACAACTAATGAAAAACTGTTTTTT
V gene: TRBV6-5; D gene: TRBD1; clone size: few; J gene: TRBJ2-7; CDR3 protein: CASSYSRDRVHEQYF; CDR3 DNA: TGTGCCAGCAGTTACTCCCGGGACAGGGTCCACGAGCAGTACTTC
V gene: TRBV29-1; D gene: .; clone size: .; J gene: TRBJ2-1; CDR3 protein: CSVDRLGEQFF; CDR3 DNA: TGCAGCGTCGATAGACTCGGGGAGCAGTTCTTC